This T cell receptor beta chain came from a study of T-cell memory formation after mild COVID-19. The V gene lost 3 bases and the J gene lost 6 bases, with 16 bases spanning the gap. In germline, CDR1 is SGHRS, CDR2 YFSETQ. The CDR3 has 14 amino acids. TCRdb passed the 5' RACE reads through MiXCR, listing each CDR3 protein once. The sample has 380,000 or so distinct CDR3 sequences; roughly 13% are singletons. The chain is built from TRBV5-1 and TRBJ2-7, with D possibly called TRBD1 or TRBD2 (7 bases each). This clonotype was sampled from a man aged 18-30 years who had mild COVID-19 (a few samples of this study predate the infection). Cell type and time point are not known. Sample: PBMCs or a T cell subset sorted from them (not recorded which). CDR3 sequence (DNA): TGCGCCAGCAGCTCAGGGGGGGCGAGCGCCGAGCAGTACTTC. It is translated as CASSSGGASAEQYF. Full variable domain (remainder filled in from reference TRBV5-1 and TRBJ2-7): KAGVTQTPRYLIKTRGQQVTLSCSPISGHRSVSWYQQTPGQGLQFLFEYFSETQRNKGNFPGRFSGRQFSNSRSEMNVSTLELGDSALYLCASSSGGASAEQYFGPGTRLTVT.